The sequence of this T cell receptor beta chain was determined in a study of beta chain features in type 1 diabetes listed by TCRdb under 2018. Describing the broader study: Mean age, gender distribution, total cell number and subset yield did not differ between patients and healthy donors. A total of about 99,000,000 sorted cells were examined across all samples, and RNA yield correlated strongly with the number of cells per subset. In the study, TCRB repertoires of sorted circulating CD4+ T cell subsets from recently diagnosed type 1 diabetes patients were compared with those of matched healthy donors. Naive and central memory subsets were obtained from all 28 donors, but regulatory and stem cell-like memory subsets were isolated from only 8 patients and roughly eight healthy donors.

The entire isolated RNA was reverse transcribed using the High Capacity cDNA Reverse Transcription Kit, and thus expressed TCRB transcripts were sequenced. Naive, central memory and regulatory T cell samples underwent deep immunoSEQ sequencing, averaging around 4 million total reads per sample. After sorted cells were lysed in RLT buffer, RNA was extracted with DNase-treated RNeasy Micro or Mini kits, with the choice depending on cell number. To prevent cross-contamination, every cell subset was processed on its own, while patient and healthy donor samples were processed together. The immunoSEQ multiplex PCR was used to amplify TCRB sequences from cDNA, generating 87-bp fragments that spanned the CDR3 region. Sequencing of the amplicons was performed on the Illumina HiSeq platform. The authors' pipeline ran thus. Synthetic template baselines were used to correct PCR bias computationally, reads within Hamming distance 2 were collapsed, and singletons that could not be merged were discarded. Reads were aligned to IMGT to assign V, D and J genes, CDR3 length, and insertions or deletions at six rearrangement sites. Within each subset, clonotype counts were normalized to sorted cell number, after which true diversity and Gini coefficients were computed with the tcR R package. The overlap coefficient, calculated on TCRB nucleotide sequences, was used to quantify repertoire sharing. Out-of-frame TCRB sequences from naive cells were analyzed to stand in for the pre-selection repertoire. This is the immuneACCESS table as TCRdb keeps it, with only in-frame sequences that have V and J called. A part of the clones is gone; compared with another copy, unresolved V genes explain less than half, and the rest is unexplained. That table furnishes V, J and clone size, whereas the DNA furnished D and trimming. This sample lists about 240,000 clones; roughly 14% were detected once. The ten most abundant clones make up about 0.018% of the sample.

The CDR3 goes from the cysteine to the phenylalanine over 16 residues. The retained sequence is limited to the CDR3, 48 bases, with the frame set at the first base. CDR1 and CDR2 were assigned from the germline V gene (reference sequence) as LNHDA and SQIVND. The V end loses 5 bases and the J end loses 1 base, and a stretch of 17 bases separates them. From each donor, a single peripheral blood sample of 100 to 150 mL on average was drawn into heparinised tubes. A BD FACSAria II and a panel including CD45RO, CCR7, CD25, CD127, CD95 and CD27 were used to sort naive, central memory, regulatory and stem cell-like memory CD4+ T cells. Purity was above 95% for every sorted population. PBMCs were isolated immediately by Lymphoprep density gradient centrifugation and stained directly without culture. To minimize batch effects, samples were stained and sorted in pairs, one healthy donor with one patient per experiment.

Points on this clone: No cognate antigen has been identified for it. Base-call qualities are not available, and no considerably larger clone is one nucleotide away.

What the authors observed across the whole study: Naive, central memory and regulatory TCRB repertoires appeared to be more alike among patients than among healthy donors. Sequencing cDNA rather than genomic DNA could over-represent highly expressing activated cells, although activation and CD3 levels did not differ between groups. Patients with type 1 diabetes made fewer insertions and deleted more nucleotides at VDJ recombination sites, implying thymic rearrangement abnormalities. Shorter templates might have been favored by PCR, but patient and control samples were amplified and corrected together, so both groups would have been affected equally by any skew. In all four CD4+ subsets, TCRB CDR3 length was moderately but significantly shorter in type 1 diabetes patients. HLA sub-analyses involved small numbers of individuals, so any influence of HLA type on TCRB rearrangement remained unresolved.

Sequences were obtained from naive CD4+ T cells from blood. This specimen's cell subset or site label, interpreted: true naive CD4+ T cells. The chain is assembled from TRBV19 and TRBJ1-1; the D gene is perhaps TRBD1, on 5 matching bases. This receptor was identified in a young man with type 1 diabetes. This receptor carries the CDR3 CASSARAGRGNTEAFF. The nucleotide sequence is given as TGTGCCAGTAGTGCAAGGGCAGGGAGGGGGAACACTGAAGCTTTCTTT.